Each of the 29 T cell receptor beta chains below was sequenced from the same sample in a study of cytomegalovirus exposure and HLA in healthy donors. PCR employed 60 Vbeta and 13 Jbeta primers. The data were produced by immunoSEQ multiplex PCR, yet TCRdb's version contains in-frame clones alone and is incomplete. The sample lists about 130,000 clones, roughly 84% occurring once. The specimen sequenced was PBMCs. Receptor source: a girl aged 2 to 9 in good health and CMV-seronegative.

This chain uses TRBV13 with TRBJ1-3; the D gene is possibly TRBD1 (6 bases). Germline V lookup: CDR1 PRHDT, CDR2 FYEKMQ (reference sequence). The CDR3 has 16 amino acids. With 2 bases removed from V and 3 bases from J, the gap between germline ends came to 14 bases. The CDR3 region is CASSLWGGADGNTIYF. CDR3 bases: TGTGCCAGCAGCTTATGGGGGGGCGCGGATGGAAACACCATATATTTT.

This chain connects TRBV6-5 to TRBJ1-3, with a tentative D call TRBD1 (6 bases). Germline assignment: CDR1 MNHEY and CDR2 SVGAGI. This CDR3 region has 14 residues. The ends were cut back, 5 bases at V and 0 bases at J, with 8 bases in the middle. The CDR3 nucleotides read TGTGCCAGCAGTGAGGACAGCTCTGGAAACACCATATATTTT. Translating it yields CASSEDSSGNTIYF.

This rearrangement joins TRBV29-1 to TRBJ2-7; possibly TRBD1 for D (6 bases). The V gene's germline CDR1 is SQVTM and CDR2 ANQGSEA. CDR3 length equals 12 residues. With 7 bases removed from V and 1 base from J, the gap between germline ends came to 11 bases. The CDR3 region is CSANTGSYEQYF. The CDR3, as DNA: TGCAGCGCTAATACAGGGTCCTACGAGCAGTACTTC.

The chain joins TRBV18 to TRBJ2-7, with a possible D match to TRBD2 (6 bases). The V end lost 3 bases, the J end lost 3 bases, and 12 bases lay between the germline ends. The CDR3 runs 14 residues. Germline CDR1 and CDR2: KGHSH and LQKENI. The chain's CDR3 is CASSPWGGDYEQYF. The CDR3, as DNA: TGTGCCAGCTCACCGTGGGGAGGAGACTACGAGCAGTACTTC.

J is TRBJ2-1 and V is TRBV2; 10 bases map to TRBD2. Losses at the gene ends were 7 bases for V and 6 bases for J; bases not matched to a gene: 12. CDR1 and CDR2 from the germline V gene are SNHLY and FYNNEI. The CDR3 is 16 amino acids. CDR3: CASIQRGGLHGNEQFF. The CDR3 DNA sequence: TGTGCCAGCATACAGCGGGGGGGCCTCCATGGCAATGAGCAGTTCTTC.

The chain carries TRBV7-9 and TRBJ2-7; TRBD1 aligns across 11 bases. After removal of 1 base from V and 4 bases from J, the junction contained 12 bases not matched to a gene. The CDR3 totals 18 residues. Germline values: CDR1 SEHNR, CDR2 FQNEAQ (reference sequence). The CDR3 here is CASSLVGEGTGGEYEQYF. The CDR3 nucleotides read TGTGCCAGCAGCTTAGTGGGAGAGGGGACAGGGGGTGAGTACGAGCAGTACTTC.

The chain has TRBV19 and TRBJ2-5, with D possibly matching TRBD1 (5 bases). This CDR3 has 14 amino acids. V lost 2 bases and J 6 bases, leaving 13 bases between the germline ends. Germline CDR1 and CDR2: LNHDA and SQIVND (reference sequence). The chain's CDR3 is CASSISRGRKTQYF. The DNA of the CDR3 is TGTGCCAGTAGTATATCAAGGGGCAGGAAGACCCAGTACTTC. The full variable domain, its missing parts supplied by reference TRBV19 and TRBJ2-5, is DGGITQSPKYLFRKEGQNVTLSCEQNLNHDAMYWYRQDPGQGLRLIYYSQIVNDFQKGDIAEGYSVSREKKESFPLTVTSAQKNPTAFYLCASSISRGRKTQYFGPGTRLLVL.

CDR3 nucleotide sequence: TGCAGCGTTGAAGACCAGTCCTTCTATGGCTACACCTTC. Translation gives CSVEDQSFYGYTF. J is TRBJ1-2 and V is TRBV29-1; D is unclear. CDR3 length: 13 residues. V lost 0 bases, J lost 4 bases, and 9 bases lay in between. Germline CDR1 reads SQVTM; CDR2 reads ANQGSEA.

This chain uses TRBV11-3 with TRBJ2-5; 12 positions agree with TRBD2. CDR1 and CDR2 from the germline V gene are SGHNT and YENEEA. With 4 bases clipped from V and 7 bases from J, the junction kept 1 base outside the gene matches. The CDR3 consists of 13 residues. The CDR3 here is CASSSGLAGTQYF. CDR3 nucleotides: TGTGCCAGCAGCTCGGGACTAGCGGGGACCCAGTACTTC.

This clone was recorded once. The chain joins TRBV19 to TRBJ1-1; no clear D gene. Germline V lookup: CDR1 LNHDA, CDR2 SQIVND (reference sequence). The germline V and J ends were trimmed by 5 bases and 1 base, with 11 bases remaining between them. The CDR3 loop spans 14 amino acids. The CDR3 DNA reads TGTGCCAGTAGTGGCTCCTTGGCGAACACTGAAGCTTTCTTT. Translated, it gives CASSGSLANTEAFF. Variable domain in full (rest from reference TRBV19 and TRBJ1-1): DGGITQSPKYLFRKEGQNVTLSCEQNLNHDAMYWYRQDPGQGLRLIYYSQIVNDFQKGDIAEGYSVSREKKESFPLTVTSAQKNPTAFYLCASSGSLANTEAFFGQGTRLTVV.

The gene calls are TRBV7-2 and TRBJ2-7, with 11 bases matching TRBD2. The germline V gene has CDR1 SGHTA and CDR2 FQGNSA. This CDR3 comprises 15 residues. The ends lost 5 bases at V and 2 bases at J; junction bases unmatched: 5. Here the CDR3 reads CASSILAGDPYEQYF. In DNA, the CDR3 is TGTGCCAGCAGCATACTAGCGGGAGACCCCTACGAGCAGTACTTC.

The chain links TRBV15 to TRBJ1-4; D remains unclear. This CDR3 contains 15 residues. Trimming took off 1 base at V and 5 bases at J, with 11 bases between the two ends. CDR1 and CDR2 (germline): LNHNV, YYDKDF (reference sequence). CDR3 in amino acids: CATSRADGGNEKLFF. In DNA, the CDR3 is TGTGCCACCAGCAGAGCAGACGGAGGCAATGAAAAACTGTTTTTT.

The rearrangement uses TRBV6-1 and TRBJ1-3, with a possible D match to TRBD1 (5 bases). Per the germline V gene, CDR1 is MNHNS and CDR2 is SASEGT. V lost 4 bases and J lost 3, with 10 bases in between. The CDR3 totals 14 residues. The CDR3, as DNA: TGTGCCAGCAGTGGGACATCCGATGGAAACACCATATATTTT. Protein product: CASSGTSDGNTIYF.

V usage is TRBV7-2 and J usage is TRBJ2-5; TRBD1 is a possible D gene (6 bases). The J call could be wrong; TRBJ2-7 is a better fit for the DNA end. The CDR3 totals 14 residues. Germline CDR1 reads SGHTA; CDR2 reads FQGNSA. DNA for the CDR3: TGTGCCAGCAGCCCCCACAGGGACGGGGTCGAGCAGTACTTC. Its protein is CASSPHRDGVEQYF.

The chain joins TRBV5-4 to TRBJ2-1; D unresolved. V lost 0 bases, J lost 0 bases, and 13 bases lay in between. CDR3 size: 17 residues. The germline V gene has CDR1 SGHNT and CDR2 YYREEE (reference sequence). CDR3 in DNA: TGTGCCAGCAGCTTGGCCCGCGGCAGCCGCTCCTACAATGAGCAGTTCTTC. This sequence encodes CASSLARGSRSYNEQFF.

The J gene is TRBJ2-7, the V gene TRBV19; D might be TRBD1 (5 bases). Trimming pared 3 bases from V and 3 bases from J, leaving 6 bases between. Per the germline V gene, CDR1 is LNHDA and CDR2 is SQIVND (reference sequence). CDR3 size: 12 residues. For the CDR3, the DNA is TGTGCCAGTAGTATCGACAGCTACGAGCAGTACTTC. It yields the protein CASSIDSYEQYF.

CDR3 residues: CASSLERTSGETQYF. CDR3 in DNA: TGTGCCAGCAGCTTAGAGCGGACCTCGGGGGAGACCCAGTACTTC. The rearrangement links TRBV7-9 to TRBJ2-5, with D tentatively TRBD2 (5 bases). Trimming cost V 1 base and J 5 bases, with 14 bases left between them. The CDR3 covers 15 residues. Germline values: CDR1 SEHNR, CDR2 FQNEAQ (reference sequence).

V is TRBV28 and J is TRBJ1-2, with TRBD1 matching over 7 bases. The CDR3 consists of 15 residues. CDR1 MDHEN and CDR2 SYDVKM come from the germline V gene. The V and J ends lost 3 bases and 4 bases, in that order; junction bases with no gene match: 8. CDR3 DNA sequence: TGTGCCAGCAGTTTGGCCGGACAGGTCCTCTATGGCTACACCTTC. Residues: CASSLAGQVLYGYTF.

J is TRBJ2-3 and V is TRBV5-1; D possibly corresponds to TRBD1 (6 bases). Trimming pared 3 bases from V and 1 base from J, leaving 24 bases between. The CDR3 extends over 19 amino acids. Germline CDR1 SGHRS, CDR2 YFSETQ. The CDR3 bases are TGCGCCAGCAGCTGGCCCCCCCGGGACACCGTGGGGCGCACAGATACGCAGTATTTT. It codes for CASSWPPRDTVGRTDTQYF.

This chain joins TRBV7-6 and TRBJ1-3; 7 bases are a match to TRBD1. The trim removed 5 bases at V and 3 bases at J, leaving 7 bases unmatched. This CDR3 has 15 amino acids. Germline V gene sequence: CDR1 SGHVS, CDR2 FNYEAQ. CDR3 protein: CASSQRTGGGNTIYF. The CDR3 bases are TGTGCCAGCAGCCAAAGGACAGGAGGTGGAAACACCATATATTTT.

The CDR3 nucleotides are TGTGCCAGCAGGGGCCTCGGACAGGGTTTGTCTAACTATGGCTACACCTTC. Encoded protein: CASRGLGQGLSNYGYTF. The chain links TRBV28 to TRBJ1-2; TRBD1 agrees at 8 bases. CDR1 and CDR2 (germline): MDHEN, SYDVKM. V shed 6 bases and J 0 bases; nucleotides not matched to a gene: 12. CDR3 length: 17 residues.

The chain links TRBV7-2 to TRBJ2-7, with D unresolved. The CDR3 is 14 amino acids. Trimming took 0 bases from V and 4 from J, leaving 10 bases between them. Germline CDR1 is SGHTA and CDR2 is FQGNSA. The CDR3: CASSLAPVQYEQYF. The CDR3 DNA is TGTGCCAGCAGCTTAGCGCCAGTTCAATACGAGCAGTACTTC. The complete variable domain, with remaining parts taken from reference TRBV7-2 and TRBJ2-7, reads GAGVSQSPSNKVTEKGKDVELRCDPISGHTALYWYRQSLGQGLEFLIYFQGNSAPDKSGLPSDRFSAERTGGSVSTLTIQRTQQEDSAVYLCASSLAPVQYEQYFGPGTRLTVT.

This clone was found once. The CDR3 is CATSRVRTGRWSYTF. In DNA, the CDR3 is TGTGCCACCAGCAGAGTTCGGACAGGGCGGTGGAGCTACACCTTC. The chain joins TRBV15 to TRBJ1-2, with TRBD1 matching 8 bases. Unmatched junction bases numbered 10, after V lost 1 base and J lost 9 bases. Looked up from germline, CDR1 is LNHNV and CDR2 is YYDKDF (reference sequence). This CDR3 comprises 15 residues.

Comment on this clone: Mismatch with germline at one junction end may stem from a read error. The chain uses TRBV4-3 and TRBJ1-2; D uncertain. The length of the CDR3 is 11 residues. CDR1 is LGHNA, CDR2 YSLEER, per germline. In DNA, the CDR3 is TGCGCCAGCAGTCAAGGCGGCGGCTACACCTTC. It encodes CASSQGGGYTF.

The chain combines TRBV7-2 with TRBJ2-5; D not resolved. This CDR3 is 13 amino acids long. With 1 base removed from V and 5 bases from J, the gap between germline ends came to 8 bases. In germline, CDR1 is SGHTA, CDR2 FQGNSA. CDR3 sequence (DNA): TGTGCCAGCAGCTTAGTCGGGTTTGAGACCCAGTACTTC. It encodes CASSLVGFETQYF.

The chain is built from TRBV7-9 and TRBJ2-7; 8 bases are a match to TRBD2. In germline, CDR1 is SEHNR, CDR2 FQNEAQ (reference sequence). The CDR3 contains 15 residues. V dropped 2 bases and J dropped 2; count of bases not matched to a gene: 5. CDR3 loop: CASSLTTSGAYEQYF. CDR3 sequence (DNA): TGTGCCAGCAGCTTAACCACTAGCGGAGCCTACGAGCAGTACTTC.

The chain joins TRBV11-2 to TRBJ2-1; tentative D call: TRBD2 (6 bases). This CDR3 is built from 12 residues. Looked up from germline, CDR1 is SGHAT and CDR2 is FQNNGV. V gave up 4 bases and J gave up 15 bases, with 16 bases separating them. The CDR3 is CASSSIGTHSFF. CDR3 sequence (DNA): TGTGCCAGCAGCTCCATCGGGACTCATTCGTTCTTC.

The chain couples TRBV21-1 to TRBJ2-2; no DNA check was done on the table's D call, TRBD1. TRBV21-1 is marked as a pseudogene. The CDR3 sequence is 18 residues long. CDR3 nucleotides: TGTGCCAACAAACAGGGCTCAAACCAAAAACCTAACACCGGGGAGCTGTTTTTT. Its translation is CANKQGSNQKPNTGELFF.

CDR3 in amino acids: CASSVLEGVGEQFF. The DNA of the CDR3 is TGTGCCAGCAGCGTATTGGAGGGAGTAGGTGAGCAGTTCTTC. This chain joins TRBV9 and TRBJ2-1; a possible D gene is TRBD2 (6 bases). The CDR3 is 14 residues long. V lost 1 base, J lost 9 bases, and 14 bases lay in between. Per the germline V gene, CDR1 is SGDLS and CDR2 is YYNGEE. The full variable domain, in which reference TRBV9 and TRBJ2-1 provide the parts outside the CDR3, is DSGVTQTPKHLITATGQRVTLRCSPRSGDLSVYWYQQSLDQGLQFLIQYYNGEERAKGNILERFSAQQFPDLHSELNLSSLELGDSALYFCASSVLEGVGEQFFGPGTRLTVL.